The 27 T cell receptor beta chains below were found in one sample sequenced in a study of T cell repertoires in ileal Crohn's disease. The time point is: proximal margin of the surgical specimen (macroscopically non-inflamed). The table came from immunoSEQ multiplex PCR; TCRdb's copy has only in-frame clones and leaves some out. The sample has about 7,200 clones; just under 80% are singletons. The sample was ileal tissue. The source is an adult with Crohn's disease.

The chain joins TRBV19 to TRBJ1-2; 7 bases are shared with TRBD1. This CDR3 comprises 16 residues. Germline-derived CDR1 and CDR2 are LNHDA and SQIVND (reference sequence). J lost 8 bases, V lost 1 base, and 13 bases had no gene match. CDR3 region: CASSIVEGAYGRGYTF. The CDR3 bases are TGTGCCAGTAGTATAGTCGAGGGGGCCTACGGAAGAGGCTACACCTTC.

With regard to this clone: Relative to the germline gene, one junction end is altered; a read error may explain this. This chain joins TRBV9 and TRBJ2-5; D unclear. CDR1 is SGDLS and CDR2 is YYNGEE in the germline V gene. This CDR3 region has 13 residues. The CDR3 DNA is TGTGCCAGCAGCGTAGTAGTAGGAGAGGCCCAGTACTTC. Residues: CASSVVVGEAQYF.

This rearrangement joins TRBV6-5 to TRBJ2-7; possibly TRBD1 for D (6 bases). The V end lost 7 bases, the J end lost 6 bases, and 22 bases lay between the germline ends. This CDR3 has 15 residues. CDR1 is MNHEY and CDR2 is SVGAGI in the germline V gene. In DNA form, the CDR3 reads TGTGCCAGCACCAACCACCGGAGCAGGGGAATCGAGCAGTACTTC. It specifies CASTNHRSRGIEQYF.

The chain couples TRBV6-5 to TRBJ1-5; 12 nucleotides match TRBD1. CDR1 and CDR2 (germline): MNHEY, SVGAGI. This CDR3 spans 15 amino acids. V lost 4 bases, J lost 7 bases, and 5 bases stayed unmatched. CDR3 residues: CASSSGTGGRQPQHF. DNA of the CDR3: TGTGCCAGCAGTTCCGGGACAGGGGGCAGGCAGCCCCAGCATTTT.

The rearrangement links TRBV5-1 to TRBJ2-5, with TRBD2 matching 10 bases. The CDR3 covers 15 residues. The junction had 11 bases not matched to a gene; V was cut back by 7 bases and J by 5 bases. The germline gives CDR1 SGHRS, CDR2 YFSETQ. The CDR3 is CASSMASGGWETQYF. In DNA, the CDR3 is TGCGCCAGCTCCATGGCTAGCGGGGGATGGGAGACCCAGTACTTC. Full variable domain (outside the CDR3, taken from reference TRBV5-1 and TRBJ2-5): KAGVTQTPRYLIKTRGQQVTLSCSPISGHRSVSWYQQTPGQGLQFLFEYFSETQRNKGNFPGRFSGRQFSNSRSEMNVSTLELGDSALYLCASSMASGGWETQYFGPGTRLLVL.

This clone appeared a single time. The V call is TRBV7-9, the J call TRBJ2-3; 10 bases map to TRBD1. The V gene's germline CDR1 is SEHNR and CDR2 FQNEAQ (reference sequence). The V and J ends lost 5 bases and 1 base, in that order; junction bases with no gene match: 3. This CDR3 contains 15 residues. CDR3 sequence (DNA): TGTGCCAGCAGCGCGGGGACAGGGGGCACAGATACGCAGTATTTT. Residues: CASSAGTGGTDTQYF. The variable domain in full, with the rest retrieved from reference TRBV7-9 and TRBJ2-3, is DTGVSQNPRHKITKRGQNVTFRCDPISEHNRLYWYRQTLGQGPEFLTYFQNEAQLEKSRLLSDRFSAERPKGSFSTLEIQRTEQGDSAMYLCASSAGTGGTDTQYFGPGTRLTVL.

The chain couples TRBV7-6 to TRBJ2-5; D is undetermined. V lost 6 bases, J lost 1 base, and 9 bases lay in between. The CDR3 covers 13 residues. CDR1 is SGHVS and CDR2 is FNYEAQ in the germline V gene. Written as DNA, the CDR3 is TGTGCCAGCAGTTATGGGCGCCAAGAGACCCAGTACTTC. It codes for CASSYGRQETQYF.

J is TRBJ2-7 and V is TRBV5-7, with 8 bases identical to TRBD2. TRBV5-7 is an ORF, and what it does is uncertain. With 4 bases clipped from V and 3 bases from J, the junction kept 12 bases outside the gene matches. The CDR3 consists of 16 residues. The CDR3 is CASSLRLKRESYEQYF. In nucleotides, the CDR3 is TGTGCCAGCAGCCTCCGCCTTAAGCGGGAGAGCTACGAGCAGTACTTC.

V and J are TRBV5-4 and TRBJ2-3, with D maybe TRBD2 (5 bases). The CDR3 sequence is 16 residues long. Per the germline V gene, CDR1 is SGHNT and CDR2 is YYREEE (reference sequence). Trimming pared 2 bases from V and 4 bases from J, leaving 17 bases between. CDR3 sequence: CASSFTSGLEPDTQYF. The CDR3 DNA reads TGTGCCAGCAGCTTTACAAGTGGACTCGAACCAGATACGCAGTATTTT. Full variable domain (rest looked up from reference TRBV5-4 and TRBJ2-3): ETGVTQSPTHLIKTRGQQVTLRCSSQSGHNTVSWYQQALGQGPQFIFQYYREEENGRGNFPPRFSGLQFPNYSSELNVNALELDDSALYLCASSFTSGLEPDTQYFGPGTRLTVL.

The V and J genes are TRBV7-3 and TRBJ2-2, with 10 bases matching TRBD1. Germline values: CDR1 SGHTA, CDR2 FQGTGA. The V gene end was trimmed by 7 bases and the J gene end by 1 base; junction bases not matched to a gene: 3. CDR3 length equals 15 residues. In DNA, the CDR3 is TGTGCCAGCAAGACAGGGGGCGAGAACACCGGGGAGCTGTTTTTT. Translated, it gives CASKTGGENTGELFF.

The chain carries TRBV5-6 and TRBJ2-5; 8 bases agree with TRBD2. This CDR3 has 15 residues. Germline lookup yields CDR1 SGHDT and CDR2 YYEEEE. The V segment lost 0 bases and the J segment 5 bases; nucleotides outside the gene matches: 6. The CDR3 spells CASSLVGRAWETQYF. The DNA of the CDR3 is TGTGCCAGCAGCTTGGTCGGGAGGGCCTGGGAGACCCAGTACTTC.

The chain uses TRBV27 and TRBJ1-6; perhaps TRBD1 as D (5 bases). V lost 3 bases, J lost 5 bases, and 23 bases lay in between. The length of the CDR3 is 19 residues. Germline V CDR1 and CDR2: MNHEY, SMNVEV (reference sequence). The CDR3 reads CASSFRAGFGTVNNSPLHF. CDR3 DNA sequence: TGTGCCAGCAGTTTTCGGGCGGGATTCGGGACGGTAAATAATTCACCCCTCCACTTT.

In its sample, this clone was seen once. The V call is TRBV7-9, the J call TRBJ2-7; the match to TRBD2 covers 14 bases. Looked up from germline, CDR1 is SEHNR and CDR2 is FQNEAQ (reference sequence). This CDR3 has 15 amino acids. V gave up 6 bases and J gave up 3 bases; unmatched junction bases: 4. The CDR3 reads CASRTGLAGVYEQYF. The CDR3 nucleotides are TGTGCCAGCAGGACGGGACTAGCGGGAGTCTACGAGCAGTACTTC.

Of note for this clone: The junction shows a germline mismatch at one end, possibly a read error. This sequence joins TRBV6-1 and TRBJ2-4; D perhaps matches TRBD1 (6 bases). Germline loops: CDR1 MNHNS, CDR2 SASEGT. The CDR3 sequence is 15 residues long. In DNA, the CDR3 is TGTGCCAGCAGCGAAGACAGGCTAGCCAAAAACATTCAGTACTTC. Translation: CASSEDRLAKNIQYF.

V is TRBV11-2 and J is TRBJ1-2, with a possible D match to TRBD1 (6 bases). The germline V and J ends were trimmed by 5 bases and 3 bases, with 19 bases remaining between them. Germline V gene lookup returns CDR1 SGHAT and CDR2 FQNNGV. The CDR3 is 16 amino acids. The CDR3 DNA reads TGTGCCAGCAGCAAAAACAGGGTAGGGGACTACTATGGCTACACCTTC. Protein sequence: CASSKNRVGDYYGYTF.

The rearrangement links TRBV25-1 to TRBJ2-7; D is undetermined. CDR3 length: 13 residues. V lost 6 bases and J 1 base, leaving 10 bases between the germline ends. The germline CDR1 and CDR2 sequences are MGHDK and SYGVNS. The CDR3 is CASSYGRSYEQYF. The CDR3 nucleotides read TGTGCCAGCAGCTACGGGCGTTCCTACGAGCAGTACTTC.

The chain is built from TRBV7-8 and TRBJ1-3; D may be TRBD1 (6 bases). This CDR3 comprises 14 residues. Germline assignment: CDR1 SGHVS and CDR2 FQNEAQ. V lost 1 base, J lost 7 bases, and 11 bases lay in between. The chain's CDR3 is CASSLETGYNTIYF. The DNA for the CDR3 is TGTGCCAGCAGCTTAGAGACAGGTTACAACACCATATATTTT.

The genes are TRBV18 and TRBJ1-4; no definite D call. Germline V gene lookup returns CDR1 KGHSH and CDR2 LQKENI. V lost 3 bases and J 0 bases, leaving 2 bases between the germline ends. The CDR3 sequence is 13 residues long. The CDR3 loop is CASSPATNEKLFF. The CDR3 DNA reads TGTGCCAGCTCACCTGCAACTAATGAAAAACTGTTTTTT.

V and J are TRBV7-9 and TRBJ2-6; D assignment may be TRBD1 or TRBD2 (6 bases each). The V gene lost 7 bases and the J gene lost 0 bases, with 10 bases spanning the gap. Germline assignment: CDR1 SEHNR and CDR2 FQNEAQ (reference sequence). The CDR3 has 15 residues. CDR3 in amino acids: CASIWGASGANVLTF. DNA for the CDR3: TGTGCCAGCATCTGGGGGGCCTCTGGGGCCAACGTCCTGACTTTC.

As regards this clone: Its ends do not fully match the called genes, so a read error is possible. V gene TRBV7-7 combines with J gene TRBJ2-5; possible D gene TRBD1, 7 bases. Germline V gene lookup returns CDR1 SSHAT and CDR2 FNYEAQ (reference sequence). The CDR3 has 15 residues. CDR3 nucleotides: TGTGCTAGCAGCTTAGGGGGGACAGAGCAAGAGACCCAGTACTTC. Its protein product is CASSLGGTEQETQYF.

This CDR3 is CASSLAAGAPYEQYF. The CDR3, as DNA: TGCGCCAGCAGCTTGGCCGCAGGAGCCCCGTACGAGCAGTACTTC. The chain uses TRBV5-1 and TRBJ2-7; D is uncertain. CDR1 is SGHRS, CDR2 YFSETQ, per germline. The length of the CDR3 is 15 residues. Trimming shortened V by 0 bases and J by 4 bases, and 14 bases separated the two germline ends.

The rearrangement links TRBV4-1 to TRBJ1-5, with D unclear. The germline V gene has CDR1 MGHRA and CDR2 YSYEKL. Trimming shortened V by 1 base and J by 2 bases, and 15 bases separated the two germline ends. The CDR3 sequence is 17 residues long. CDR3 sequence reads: CASSQGPTGFGNQPQHF. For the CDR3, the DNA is TGCGCCAGCAGCCAAGGCCCGACCGGGTTCGGCAATCAGCCCCAGCATTTT.

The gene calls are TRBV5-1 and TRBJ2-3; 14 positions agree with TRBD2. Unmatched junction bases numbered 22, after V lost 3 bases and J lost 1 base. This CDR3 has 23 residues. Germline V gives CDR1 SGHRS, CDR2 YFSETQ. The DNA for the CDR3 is TGCGCCAGCAGCTCTTTAGGGACTAGCGGGAGACAAAGTGCATTTCTTGGCACAGATACGCAGTATTTT. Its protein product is CASSSLGTSGRQSAFLGTDTQYF.

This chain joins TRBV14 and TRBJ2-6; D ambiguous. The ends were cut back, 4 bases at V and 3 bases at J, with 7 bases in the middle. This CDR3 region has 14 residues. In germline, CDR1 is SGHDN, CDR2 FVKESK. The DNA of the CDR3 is TGTGCCAGCAGCCCGGCTCTTGGGGCCAACGTCCTGACTTTC. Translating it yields CASSPALGANVLTF.

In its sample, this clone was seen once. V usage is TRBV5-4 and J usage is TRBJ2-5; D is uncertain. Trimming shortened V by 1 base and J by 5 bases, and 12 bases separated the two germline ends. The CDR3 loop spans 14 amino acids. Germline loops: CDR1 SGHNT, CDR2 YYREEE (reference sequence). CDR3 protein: CASSLTMSSETQYF. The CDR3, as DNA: TGTGCCAGCAGCTTGACGATGAGTTCCGAGACCCAGTACTTC.

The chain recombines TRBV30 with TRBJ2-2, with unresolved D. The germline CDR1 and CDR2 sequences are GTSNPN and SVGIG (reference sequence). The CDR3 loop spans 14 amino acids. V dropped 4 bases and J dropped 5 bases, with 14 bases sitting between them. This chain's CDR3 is CAWTRMGLTGELFF. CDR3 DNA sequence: TGTGCCTGGACTAGGATGGGTTTAACCGGGGAGCTGTTTTTT.

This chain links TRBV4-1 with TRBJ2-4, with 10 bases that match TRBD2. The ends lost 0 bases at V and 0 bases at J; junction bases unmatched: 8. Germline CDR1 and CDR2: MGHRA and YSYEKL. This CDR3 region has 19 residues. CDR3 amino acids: CASSQESPSGGLAKNIQYF. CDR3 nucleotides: TGCGCCAGCAGCCAAGAGTCCCCTAGCGGGGGCCTAGCCAAAAACATTCAGTACTTC.